This T cell receptor beta chain was recorded in a study of blood T cell repertoires in COVID-19. TCRdb keeps only in-frame clones here, not all; method: immunoSEQ multiplex PCR. This sample has a few hundred thousand clones, with around 84% found just once. This CDR3 is built from 14 residues. V shed 5 bases and J shed 5 bases, with 15 bases lying between them. The V gene's germline CDR1 is SGHVS and CDR2 FQNEAQ. Living in 24 US areas, the participants were between about 18 and 100 years of age. Assignment of participants to cohorts was predicated upon participant-reported clinical history. Symptom resolution, clearance, or two negative PCRs marked donors in Cohort 3 as recovered.

Sample: PBMCs or T cells enriched from blood (not recorded which). This sequence joins TRBV7-8 and TRBJ2-5; a possible D gene is TRBD2 (7 bases). The receptor comes from a woman aged 50 to 60 who had recovered from COVID-19. In nucleotides, the CDR3 is TGTGCCAGCAGCCACAGGGATAGCGGGGAGACCCAGTACTTC. This sequence encodes CASSHRDSGETQYF.